Listed below are T cell receptor beta chains from one sample, sequenced in a study of Ad26.COV2.S vaccination and SARS-CoV-2 variants. Repertoires were generated with immunoSEQ multiplex PCR, while TCRdb's copy carries only in-frame clones and drops some. Among 200,000 to 250,000 clones listed, around 89% were seen once. The sequenced sample was peripheral blood, obtained in a trial of Ad26.COV2.S vaccine versus placebo. Every receptor here comes from a person between 18 and 60 years old who received the Ad26.COV2.S COVID-19 vaccine or a placebo. Each CDR3 is given with its conserved first and last residue. The order of the fields is D gene, V gene, J gene, clone size, CDR3 DNA, CDR3 protein. A D gene is named only where the DNA matches it firmly. The size entry is marked missing in some rows and otherwise reads once, few, many or a size class.

d_gene: -
v_gene: TRBV11-2
j_gene: TRBJ2-3
abundance: -
CDR3nt: TGTGCCAGCAGCTTCTCGGAAGCAGATACGCAGTATTTT
CDR3aa: CASSFSEADTQYF

d_gene: TRBD2
v_gene: TRBV19
j_gene: TRBJ2-1
abundance: -
CDR3nt: TGTGCCAGTAGTAATGAGGGGGGACTAGCCCCCAATGAGCAGTTCTTC
CDR3aa: CASSNEGGLAPNEQFF

d_gene: -
v_gene: TRBV6-5
j_gene: TRBJ1-3
abundance: few
CDR3nt: TGTGCCAGCAGTCCTGATCTGGGAAACACCATATATTTT
CDR3aa: CASSPDLGNTIYF

d_gene: TRBD1
v_gene: TRBV6-5
j_gene: TRBJ1-5
abundance: -
CDR3nt: TGTGCCAGCACCAAGGACAGGGCGGGACAGCCCCAGCATTTT
CDR3aa: CASTKDRAGQPQHF

d_gene: TRBD2
v_gene: TRBV6-5
j_gene: TRBJ2-7
abundance: -
CDR3nt: TGTGCCAGCAGTTACGGGCTAGCGGGACGCTCCTACGAGCAGTACTTC
CDR3aa: CASSYGLAGRSYEQYF

d_gene: -
v_gene: TRBV12-5
j_gene: TRBJ2-3
abundance: -
CDR3nt: TGTGCTAGTGGTTTGGTAGGGGCAGATACGCAGTATTTT
CDR3aa: CASGLVGADTQYF

d_gene: TRBD2
v_gene: TRBV6-2/TRBV6-3
j_gene: TRBJ2-7
abundance: -
CDR3nt: TGTGCCAGCAGTTCCGGGACTAGCGGGACTAGAAGAGAGGGGCCCTACGAGCAGTACTTC
CDR3aa: CASSSGTSGTRREGPYEQYF

d_gene: -
v_gene: TRBV6-5
j_gene: TRBJ1-5
abundance: -
CDR3nt: TGTGCCAGCACGAGCTCCGGGGGGAAGCATCAGCCCCAGCATTTT
CDR3aa: CASTSSGGKHQPQHF

d_gene: TRBD1
v_gene: TRBV5-1
j_gene: TRBJ1-3
abundance: -
CDR3nt: TGCGCCAGCAGCTCGACAGGGTCTGGAAACACCATATATTTT
CDR3aa: CASSSTGSGNTIYF

d_gene: -
v_gene: TRBV5-8
j_gene: TRBJ2-5
abundance: -
CDR3nt: TGTGCCAGCCTTCCGTTGGGGCAACCGGGCGGGGCCGGGGAGACCCAGTACTTC
CDR3aa: CASLPLGQPGGAGETQYF

d_gene: TRBD2
v_gene: TRBV19
j_gene: TRBJ2-5
abundance: few
CDR3nt: TGTGCCAGTAGTACGTGGACTAGCGGGAGACGGGGAGGGGAGACCCAGTACTTC
CDR3aa: CASSTWTSGRRGGETQYF

d_gene: -
v_gene: TRBV5-1
j_gene: TRBJ1-3
abundance: -
CDR3nt: TGCGCCAGCAGCCCTAGTGCAGGGACCTCTGGAAACACCATATATTTT
CDR3aa: CASSPSAGTSGNTIYF

d_gene: -
v_gene: TRBV4-3
j_gene: TRBJ1-2
abundance: -
CDR3nt: TGCGCCAGCAGCCAGGGAAGAACTGGCTACACCTTC
CDR3aa: CASSQGRTGYTF

d_gene: -
v_gene: TRBV28
j_gene: TRBJ1-4
abundance: -
CDR3nt: TGTGCCAGCAGTTTGGGGCGTGATGAAAAACTGTTTTTT
CDR3aa: CASSLGRDEKLFF

d_gene: TRBD1
v_gene: TRBV6-6
j_gene: TRBJ2-7
abundance: -
CDR3nt: TGTGCCAGCAGTTTTCTCCGGGACAGCATTACCTACGAGCAGTACTTC
CDR3aa: CASSFLRDSITYEQYF

d_gene: -
v_gene: TRBV6-2/TRBV6-3
j_gene: TRBJ2-7
abundance: -
CDR3nt: TGTGCCAGCAGCGAATGGACGGATATATACGAGCAGTACTTC
CDR3aa: CASSEWTDIYEQYF

d_gene: TRBD2
v_gene: TRBV28
j_gene: TRBJ2-7
abundance: -
CDR3nt: TGTGCCAGCAGGTTCGGGGGGGTATCCTACGAGCAGTACTTC
CDR3aa: CASRFGGVSYEQYF

d_gene: -
v_gene: TRBV11-2
j_gene: TRBJ2-2
abundance: once
CDR3nt: TGTGCCAGCAGCCGAGGGGCCGGGGAGCTGTTTTTT
CDR3aa: CASSRGAGELFF

d_gene: TRBD1
v_gene: TRBV10-3
j_gene: TRBJ1-1
abundance: -
CDR3nt: TGTGCCATCAGTGAGCCGGGACAGGGTATCCCTGAAGCTTTCTTT
CDR3aa: CAISEPGQGIPEAFF

d_gene: -
v_gene: TRBV5-1
j_gene: TRBJ2-5
abundance: -
CDR3nt: TGCGCCAGCAGCTTGGTCGGAGGGGGAGGAGAGACCCAGTACTTC
CDR3aa: CASSLVGGGGETQYF

d_gene: -
v_gene: TRBV25-1
j_gene: TRBJ1-1
abundance: -
CDR3nt: TGTGCCAGCAGTGCTTGGGGGACTTCGGGGAACACTGAAGCTTTCTTT
CDR3aa: CASSAWGTSGNTEAFF

d_gene: -
v_gene: TRBV28
j_gene: TRBJ1-2
abundance: once
CDR3nt: TGTGCCAGCAGTTTGGTAGGGTTAAACTATGGCTACACCTTC
CDR3aa: CASSLVGLNYGYTF

d_gene: TRBD1
v_gene: TRBV5-1
j_gene: TRBJ1-6
abundance: -
CDR3nt: TGCGCCAGCAGGGAGTACAGGGGCGAGAGCTATAATTCACCCCTCCACTTT
CDR3aa: CASREYRGESYNSPLHF

d_gene: -
v_gene: TRBV7-8
j_gene: TRBJ2-2
abundance: -
CDR3nt: TGTGCCAGCAGCCCTGGCTTTGGGCCCACCGGGGAGCTGTTTTTT
CDR3aa: CASSPGFGPTGELFF

d_gene: TRBD2
v_gene: TRBV27
j_gene: TRBJ2-1
abundance: -
CDR3nt: TGTGCCAGCAGTTTTCTGCGGACTAGCGGGAGGGTCGACCTTTACAATGAGCAGTTCTTC
CDR3aa: CASSFLRTSGRVDLYNEQFF

d_gene: -
v_gene: TRBV28
j_gene: TRBJ1-1
abundance: -
CDR3nt: TGTGCCAGCAGTTACAGCTTGGGGGCTTTCTTT
CDR3aa: CASSYSLGAFF

d_gene: -
v_gene: TRBV24-1
j_gene: TRBJ2-7
abundance: -
CDR3nt: TGTGCCACCAGTGATGTGCACTCCTACGAGCAGTACTTC
CDR3aa: CATSDVHSYEQYF

d_gene: -
v_gene: TRBV2
j_gene: TRBJ2-4
abundance: -
CDR3nt: TGTGCCAGCAGCGCCGGGACGGGGAGAATAGCCAAAAACATTCAGTACTTC
CDR3aa: CASSAGTGRIAKNIQYF

d_gene: -
v_gene: TRBV7-9
j_gene: TRBJ1-5
abundance: -
CDR3nt: TGTGCCAGCAGCTCAGAGGTCGGGGGGAATCAGCCCCAGCATTTT
CDR3aa: CASSSEVGGNQPQHF

d_gene: -
v_gene: TRBV30
j_gene: TRBJ2-7
abundance: -
CDR3nt: TGTGCCTTGGGGACGGAACACTACGAGCAGTACTTC
CDR3aa: CALGTEHYEQYF

d_gene: TRBD1
v_gene: TRBV6-2/TRBV6-3
j_gene: TRBJ1-1
abundance: -
CDR3nt: TGTGCCAGCAGTTACTCGTTAGGACAGGGGGACCGGGGGGAAGCTTTCTTT
CDR3aa: CASSYSLGQGDRGEAFF

d_gene: -
v_gene: TRBV7-2
j_gene: TRBJ2-2
abundance: -
CDR3nt: TGTGCCAGCAGCTACACCGGGGAGCTGTTTTTT
CDR3aa: CASSYTGELFF

d_gene: TRBD1
v_gene: TRBV30
j_gene: TRBJ2-7
abundance: -
CDR3nt: TGTGCCTGGAGTGTATCAGGGGGCACCTACGAGCAGTACTTC
CDR3aa: CAWSVSGGTYEQYF

d_gene: -
v_gene: TRBV7-2
j_gene: TRBJ2-1
abundance: -
CDR3nt: TGTGCCAGCAGCTTAAACCCCCCTGGGGGATTGAGGAATGAGCAGTTCTTC
CDR3aa: CASSLNPPGGLRNEQFF

d_gene: -
v_gene: TRBV5-4
j_gene: TRBJ1-1
abundance: -
CDR3nt: TGTGCCAGCAGCCAACAGGGTGTCACTGAAGCTTTCTTT
CDR3aa: CASSQQGVTEAFF

d_gene: -
v_gene: TRBV2
j_gene: TRBJ2-7
abundance: -
CDR3nt: TGTGCCAGCGGAGCGGCTAGAACGTGGGAGCAGTACTTC
CDR3aa: CASGAARTWEQYF

d_gene: -
v_gene: TRBV5-5
j_gene: TRBJ1-3
abundance: -
CDR3nt: TGTGCCAGCAGCCTACCCCAGGGGTTGAGAAACACCATATATTTT
CDR3aa: CASSLPQGLRNTIYF

d_gene: TRBD2
v_gene: TRBV4-1
j_gene: TRBJ2-2
abundance: -
CDR3nt: TGCGCCAGCAGCCAAGATAGCGGGGGGGCCAACACCGGGGAGCTGTTTTTT
CDR3aa: CASSQDSGGANTGELFF

d_gene: -
v_gene: TRBV6-5
j_gene: TRBJ1-2
abundance: once
CDR3nt: TGTGCCAGCAGTCCCAAAGGTCCCCATGGCTACACCTTC
CDR3aa: CASSPKGPHGYTF

d_gene: TRBD1
v_gene: TRBV6-2/TRBV6-3
j_gene: TRBJ1-4
abundance: -
CDR3nt: TGTGCCAGCACCCCTGGGACAGGGAGAAAACTGTTTTTT
CDR3aa: CASTPGTGRKLFF

d_gene: -
v_gene: TRBV7-2
j_gene: TRBJ1-5
abundance: -
CDR3nt: TGTGCCAGCAGCTTGGGCAGACGCAATCAGCCCCAGCATTTT
CDR3aa: CASSLGRRNQPQHF

d_gene: TRBD1
v_gene: TRBV10-3
j_gene: TRBJ2-1
abundance: -
CDR3nt: TGTGCCATCAGTGAAGGGACAGGGGGCAGTTACAATGAGCAGTTCTTC
CDR3aa: CAISEGTGGSYNEQFF

d_gene: -
v_gene: TRBV4-3
j_gene: TRBJ2-1
abundance: -
CDR3nt: TGCGCCAGCAGCCAAGCATCAAGCAATGAGCAGTTCTTC
CDR3aa: CASSQASSNEQFF

d_gene: TRBD2
v_gene: TRBV27
j_gene: TRBJ2-7
abundance: -
CDR3nt: TGTGCCAGCAGTCTAGCGGACGGGGAGCAGTACTTC
CDR3aa: CASSLADGEQYF

d_gene: -
v_gene: TRBV6-2/TRBV6-3
j_gene: TRBJ2-7
abundance: -
CDR3nt: TGTGCCAGCAGTTACGGGCTTGGGTTGTACGAGCAGTACTTC
CDR3aa: CASSYGLGLYEQYF

d_gene: TRBD1
v_gene: TRBV6-1
j_gene: TRBJ1-1
abundance: -
CDR3nt: TGTGCCAGCAGTGAAGGGACAGGGTTTAGTGAAGCTTTCTTT
CDR3aa: CASSEGTGFSEAFF

d_gene: -
v_gene: TRBV3-1/TRBV3-2
j_gene: TRBJ1-6
abundance: -
CDR3nt: TGTGCCAGCAGCCAAGTAGCCCTCCAACCGAATTCACCCCTCCACTTT
CDR3aa: CASSQVALQPNSPLHF

d_gene: -
v_gene: TRBV28
j_gene: TRBJ2-4
abundance: -
CDR3nt: TGTGCCAGCAGTCTGCCCCGGGCTTCTCTAGAGGACATTCAGTACTTC
CDR3aa: CASSLPRASLEDIQYF

d_gene: -
v_gene: TRBV21-1
j_gene: TRBJ2-7
abundance: -
CDR3nt: TGTGCCAGCAGCAAATATGGCGCAGGGGGCTACGAGCAGTACTTC
CDR3aa: CASSKYGAGGYEQYF

d_gene: -
v_gene: TRBV14
j_gene: TRBJ1-3
abundance: -
CDR3nt: TGTGCCAGCAGCCAAGATATGTCTGGAAACACCATATATTTT
CDR3aa: CASSQDMSGNTIYF

d_gene: TRBD2
v_gene: TRBV4-2
j_gene: TRBJ2-1
abundance: -
CDR3nt: TGTGCCAGCAGTGCTGGGACTAGCGGGAGCGGAGAGCAGTTCTTC
CDR3aa: CASSAGTSGSGEQFF

d_gene: -
v_gene: TRBV2
j_gene: TRBJ2-5
abundance: -
CDR3nt: TGTGCCAGCAGTCGGACAGGGATGGGGGGGGAGACCCAGTACTTC
CDR3aa: CASSRTGMGGETQYF

d_gene: TRBD2
v_gene: TRBV4-1
j_gene: TRBJ2-7
abundance: -
CDR3nt: TGCGCCAGCAGCCCGTCGGAGGGCCTAGCGGGAAAGAGCGAGCAGTACTTC
CDR3aa: CASSPSEGLAGKSEQYF

d_gene: -
v_gene: TRBV7-2
j_gene: TRBJ1-1
abundance: -
CDR3nt: TGTGCCAGCAGCTTAGTAGGAGGGGGGAACACTGAAGCTTTCTTT
CDR3aa: CASSLVGGGNTEAFF